The 17 T cell receptor beta chains below all came from one sample that was sequenced in a study of T cells in tumors after PD-1 blockade. Sequencing used immunoSEQ multiplex PCR; TCRdb keeps in-frame clones, though not all of them. The table records approximately 34,000 clones, 55% to 80% of them present only once. The starting material was PBMCs, obtained after anti-PD-1 treatment. These receptors originate from a human donor with basal cell carcinoma.

In its sample, this clone is medium-sized. The chain couples TRBV28 to TRBJ1-5; possibly TRBD1 for D (5 bases). Trimming stripped 7 bases from V and 4 bases from J, with 14 bases between. The CDR3 spans 14 residues. Germline V gives CDR1 MDHEN, CDR2 SYDVKM. The CDR3 protein is CASKGWGDNQPQHF. Written as DNA, the CDR3 is TGTGCCAGCAAAGGTTGGGGGGATAATCAGCCCCAGCATTTT.

This clone turned up a few times. The chain is built from TRBV6-5 and TRBJ2-1; D might be TRBD1 (6 bases). V gave up 5 bases and J gave up 9 bases, with 14 bases separating them. The CDR3 is made up of 13 amino acids. Per the germline V gene, CDR1 is MNHEY and CDR2 is SVGAGI. This chain's CDR3 is CASSTLRGVEQFF. The CDR3 nucleotides read TGTGCCAGCAGTACCCTCAGGGGTGTTGAGCAGTTCTTC.

The chain is built from TRBV6-6 and TRBJ1-1, with TRBD1 matching over 8 bases. The CDR3 consists of 15 residues. Trimming took 8 bases from V and 1 from J; bases not matched to a gene: 9. Per germline, CDR1 MNHNY and CDR2 SVGAGI (reference sequence). In DNA, the CDR3 is TGTGCCAGCTTTGACAGGGGATACGGGAACACTGAAGCTTTCTTT. Amino acid sequence: CASFDRGYGNTEAFF.

This clone was recorded once. The chain joins TRBV28 to TRBJ1-2; 11 bases agree with TRBD1. In germline, CDR1 is MDHEN, CDR2 SYDVKM. This CDR3 is built from 15 residues. V lost 6 bases and J lost 8; bases outside the gene matches: 11. The CDR3 nucleotides read TGTGCCAGCAGCATATCCGGGACAGGGGGTGGGGGCTACACCTTC. This encodes CASSISGTGGGGYTF.

The gene calls are TRBV6-1 and TRBJ2-1; D might be TRBD1 or TRBD2, each matching 6 bases. The CDR3 has 14 amino acids. Per germline, CDR1 MNHNS and CDR2 SASEGT. The V end lost 4 bases, the J end lost 10 bases, and 17 bases lay between the germline ends. CDR3 nucleotide sequence: TGTGCCAGCAGTGCAGCCGGGGGTAGGGGGGAGCAGTTCTTC. Protein: CASSAAGGRGEQFF.

Details on this clone: This sample includes further DNA sequences coding for the same CDR3. This rearrangement joins TRBV6-5 to TRBJ2-3; D might be TRBD1 (5 bases). The germline CDR1 and CDR2 sequences are MNHEY and SVGAGI. The CDR3 extends over 14 amino acids. Trimming stripped 0 bases from V and 3 bases from J, with 7 bases between. CDR3 residues: CASSYSKGTDTQYF. The CDR3 coding sequence is TGTGCCAGCAGTTACTCGAAGGGGACAGATACGCAGTATTTT.

Here the CDR3 reads CASSLEFPGAEQYF. CDR3 coding DNA: TGTGCCAGCAGTTTAGAGTTCCCTGGGGCCGAGCAGTACTTC. The rearrangement links TRBV28 to TRBJ2-7, with D possibly being TRBD1 (5 bases). Trimming removed 2 bases at V and 6 bases at J, with 14 bases between. Germline CDR1 MDHEN, CDR2 SYDVKM. The CDR3 contains 14 residues.

The CDR3 DNA reads TGTGCCAGCAGCTACCTTCAAAGGAACACTGAAGCTTTCTTT. It yields the protein CASSYLQRNTEAFF. The chain recombines TRBV3-1 (or the pseudogene TRBV3-2) with TRBJ1-1; no definite D call. Looked up from germline, CDR1 is LGHDT and CDR2 is YNNKEL (reference sequence). There are 14 residues in the CDR3. Trimming removed 5 bases from V and 1 base from J, with 11 bases in between.

This chain uses TRBV5-1 with TRBJ2-3; unclear D gene. Trimming shortened V by 0 bases and J by 2 bases, and 10 bases separated the two germline ends. This CDR3 has 15 amino acids. The germline gives CDR1 SGHRS, CDR2 YFSETQ. The CDR3 coding sequence is TGCGCCAGCAGCTTGGACAGACCTTACACAGATACGCAGTATTTT. Its protein product is CASSLDRPYTDTQYF. The whole variable domain, filled in from reference TRBV5-1 and TRBJ2-3, reads KAGVTQTPRYLIKTRGQQVTLSCSPISGHRSVSWYQQTPGQGLQFLFEYFSETQRNKGNFPGRFSGRQFSNSRSEMNVSTLELGDSALYLCASSLDRPYTDTQYFGPGTRLTVL.

The CDR3 sequence: CASNLQGFQETQYF. As DNA, the CDR3 is TGTGCCAGCAATCTACAGGGCTTTCAAGAGACCCAGTACTTC. The gene calls are TRBV2 and TRBJ2-5; tentative D call: TRBD1 (6 bases). The CDR3 contains 14 residues. Germline V gene lookup returns CDR1 SNHLY and CDR2 FYNNEI. The germline V and J ends were trimmed by 7 bases and 2 bases, with 14 bases remaining between them.

This clone was counted only a few times. The chain links TRBV5-1 to TRBJ1-2, with D possibly being TRBD1 (6 bases). Germline V lookup: CDR1 SGHRS, CDR2 YFSETQ. The CDR3 is made up of 13 amino acids. Trimming removed 4 bases from V and 3 bases from J, with 10 bases in between. Here the CDR3 reads CASSATGDYGYTF. The CDR3 DNA sequence: TGCGCCAGCAGCGCGACAGGAGACTATGGCTACACCTTC.

This clone is judged medium-sized. The V gene is TRBV3-1 (or the pseudogene TRBV3-2), the J gene TRBJ1-2; D gene uncertain. Trimming shortened V by 0 bases and J by 3 bases, and 11 bases separated the two germline ends. Germline CDR1 LGHDT, CDR2 YNNKEL (reference sequence). The CDR3 length is 15 residues. The CDR3 bases are TGTGCCAGCAGCCAAGATTCACCCTCATACTATGGCTACACCTTC. Translated, it gives CASSQDSPSYYGYTF.

The chain combines TRBV19 with TRBJ1-5; 9 nucleotides match TRBD1. Germline-derived CDR1 and CDR2 are LNHDA and SQIVND (reference sequence). The CDR3 has 15 residues. The V segment lost 9 bases and the J segment 2 bases; nucleotides outside the gene matches: 8. The CDR3 bases are TGTGCCAGCGGGACAGGGAGTAAGGGCAATCAGCCCCAGCATTTT. It is translated as CASGTGSKGNQPQHF.

The CDR3 DNA reads as TGTGCCAGCAGCCGTCTATCCTACGAGCAGTACTTC. As protein: CASSRLSYEQYF. The genes are TRBV6-6 and TRBJ2-7; no firm D call. Germline V gene lookup returns CDR1 MNHNY and CDR2 SVGAGI (reference sequence). The CDR3 covers 12 residues. With 6 bases removed from V and 1 base from J, the gap between germline ends came to 7 bases.

The sample holds a few counts of this clone. The chain has TRBV19 and TRBJ1-5; the D is unclear. The CDR3 consists of 12 residues. V was clipped by 3 bases and J by 4 bases, with 4 bases between them. Germline-derived CDR1 and CDR2 are LNHDA and SQIVND (reference sequence). CDR3 sequence: CASSMRNQPQHF. CDR3 sequence (DNA): TGTGCCAGTAGTATGAGGAATCAGCCCCAGCATTTT.

This clone was recorded many times. The J gene is TRBJ2-1, the V gene TRBV5-1; a weak D match, TRBD1 (6 bases). Germline V lookup: CDR1 SGHRS, CDR2 YFSETQ. Trimming pared 0 bases from V and 2 bases from J, leaving 12 bases between. The CDR3 sequence is 16 residues long. The CDR3: CASSLALGTPYNEQFF. The CDR3, as DNA: TGCGCCAGCAGCTTGGCACTTGGGACACCCTACAATGAGCAGTTCTTC.

This clone was recorded a few times. The V call is TRBV6-5, the J call TRBJ1-2, with 8 bases that match TRBD1. Per germline, CDR1 MNHEY and CDR2 SVGAGI. The junction had 7 bases not matched to a gene; V was cut back by 2 bases and J by 5 bases. CDR3 size: 15 residues. The CDR3 DNA reads TGTGCCAGCAGTTACGGGGCAGGGGGCGGGTATGGCTACACCTTC. It translates to CASSYGAGGGYGYTF.